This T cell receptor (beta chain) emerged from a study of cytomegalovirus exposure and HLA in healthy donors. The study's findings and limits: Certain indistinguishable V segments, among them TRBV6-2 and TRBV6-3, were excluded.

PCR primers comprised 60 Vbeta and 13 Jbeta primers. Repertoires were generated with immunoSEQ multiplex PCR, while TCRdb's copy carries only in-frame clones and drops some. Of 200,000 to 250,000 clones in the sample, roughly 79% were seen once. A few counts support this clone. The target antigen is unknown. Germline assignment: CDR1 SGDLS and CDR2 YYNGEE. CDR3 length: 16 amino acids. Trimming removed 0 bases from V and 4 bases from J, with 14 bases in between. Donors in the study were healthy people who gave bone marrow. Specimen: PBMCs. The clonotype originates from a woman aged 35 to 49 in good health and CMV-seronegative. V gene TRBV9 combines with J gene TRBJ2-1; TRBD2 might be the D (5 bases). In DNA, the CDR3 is TGTGCCAGCAGCGTAGCAACCGGAAGAGGGTACAATGAGCAGTTCTTC. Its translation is CASSVATGRGYNEQFF.